This TCR beta chain is from a study of blood T cell repertoires in COVID-19 (TCRdb year 2020). In the study overall: Collaborator samples came from the United States, Italy and Spain and covered acute and convalescent phases of COVID-19. The material from the prospective study consisted of cDNA or gDNA derived from T cells, B-cell-depleted T cells, or PBMCs. Subjects who had been exposed to COVID-19, were actively infected with it, or had recovered from it provided the deeply sampled blood TCRbeta repertoires that made up the dataset. The repertoires were made available in a free public database intended to serve as a resource for research on the immune response to SARS-CoV-2. The samples were drawn from the first 160 participants of the ongoing ImmuneRACE study and from more than 1,000 subjects provided by 6 global collaborators. Sample metadata almost always included a de-identified subject ID, COVID-19 status, age in years and sex. Where available, HLA class I and class II types were obtained from metadata supplied by the sample provider rather than from assay-based typing.

TCRbeta CDR3 regions were amplified from genomic DNA by means of the immunoSEQ Assay, a bias-controlled multiplex PCR. In the source study's methods: Within the assay, amplification of reference gene primers was used to estimate how many nucleated cells each sample contained. To quantify the absolute abundance of each unique TCRbeta CDR3 rearrangement, sequence reads were collapsed and filtered. For each sample, productive Simpson clonality was calculated as the square root of Simpson's diversity index over productive rearrangements. TCRdb's version of the immuneACCESS table is confined to in-frame rearrangements and falls short of the full clone set. An unresolved V gene accounts for under half of the shortfall where checked; the remainder is of unknown origin. V, J and clone size are those of that table, while D and trimming were read from the DNA. Recorded for this sample are about 340,000 clones; about 86% of them occurred a single time. The ten largest make up roughly 4% of the sample.

Comment on this clone: No antigen is known for it. No much larger clonotype is one base removed from it; base qualities were not supplied.

A distance of 13 bases separates the germline ends of V and J, which lose 1 base and 3 bases respectively. The CDR3 runs 15 residues from the cysteine to the phenylalanine. CDR3 DNA only is kept here, 45 bases in frame from base 1. Taken from the germline V gene, the CDR1 and CDR2 loops are MGHRA and YSYEKL. The full study reports these points: The amount of clinical and demographic metadata varied by source and participant and was provided uncurated.

Enrolling through a virtual design, the prospective study's participants ranged in age from roughly 18 to 89 years and lived across 20 to 30 United States geographic areas. To assign participants to cohorts, the prospective study relied on clinical history that participants themselves reported in a screening survey and a study questionnaire. Each participant in the prospective study had whole blood, serum and a nasopharyngeal or oropharyngeal swab collected by mobile phlebotomists. Participants in the prospective study had the option to provide additional blood draws and questionnaires over an approximately 2-month period. Blood samples from the prospective study were shipped frozen or at room temperature prior to DNA extraction.

This TCR derives from a middle-aged woman with acute COVID-19. The V and J genes are TRBV4-1 and TRBJ2-7; TRBD2 is a weak D gene call, 5 bases matching. The sample comprised PBMCs or T cells enriched from blood (not recorded which). The bases are TGCGCCAGCAGCCAAGTTATTAGCGCTGGCTACGAGCAGTACTTC. This is translated as CASSQVISAGYEQYF.